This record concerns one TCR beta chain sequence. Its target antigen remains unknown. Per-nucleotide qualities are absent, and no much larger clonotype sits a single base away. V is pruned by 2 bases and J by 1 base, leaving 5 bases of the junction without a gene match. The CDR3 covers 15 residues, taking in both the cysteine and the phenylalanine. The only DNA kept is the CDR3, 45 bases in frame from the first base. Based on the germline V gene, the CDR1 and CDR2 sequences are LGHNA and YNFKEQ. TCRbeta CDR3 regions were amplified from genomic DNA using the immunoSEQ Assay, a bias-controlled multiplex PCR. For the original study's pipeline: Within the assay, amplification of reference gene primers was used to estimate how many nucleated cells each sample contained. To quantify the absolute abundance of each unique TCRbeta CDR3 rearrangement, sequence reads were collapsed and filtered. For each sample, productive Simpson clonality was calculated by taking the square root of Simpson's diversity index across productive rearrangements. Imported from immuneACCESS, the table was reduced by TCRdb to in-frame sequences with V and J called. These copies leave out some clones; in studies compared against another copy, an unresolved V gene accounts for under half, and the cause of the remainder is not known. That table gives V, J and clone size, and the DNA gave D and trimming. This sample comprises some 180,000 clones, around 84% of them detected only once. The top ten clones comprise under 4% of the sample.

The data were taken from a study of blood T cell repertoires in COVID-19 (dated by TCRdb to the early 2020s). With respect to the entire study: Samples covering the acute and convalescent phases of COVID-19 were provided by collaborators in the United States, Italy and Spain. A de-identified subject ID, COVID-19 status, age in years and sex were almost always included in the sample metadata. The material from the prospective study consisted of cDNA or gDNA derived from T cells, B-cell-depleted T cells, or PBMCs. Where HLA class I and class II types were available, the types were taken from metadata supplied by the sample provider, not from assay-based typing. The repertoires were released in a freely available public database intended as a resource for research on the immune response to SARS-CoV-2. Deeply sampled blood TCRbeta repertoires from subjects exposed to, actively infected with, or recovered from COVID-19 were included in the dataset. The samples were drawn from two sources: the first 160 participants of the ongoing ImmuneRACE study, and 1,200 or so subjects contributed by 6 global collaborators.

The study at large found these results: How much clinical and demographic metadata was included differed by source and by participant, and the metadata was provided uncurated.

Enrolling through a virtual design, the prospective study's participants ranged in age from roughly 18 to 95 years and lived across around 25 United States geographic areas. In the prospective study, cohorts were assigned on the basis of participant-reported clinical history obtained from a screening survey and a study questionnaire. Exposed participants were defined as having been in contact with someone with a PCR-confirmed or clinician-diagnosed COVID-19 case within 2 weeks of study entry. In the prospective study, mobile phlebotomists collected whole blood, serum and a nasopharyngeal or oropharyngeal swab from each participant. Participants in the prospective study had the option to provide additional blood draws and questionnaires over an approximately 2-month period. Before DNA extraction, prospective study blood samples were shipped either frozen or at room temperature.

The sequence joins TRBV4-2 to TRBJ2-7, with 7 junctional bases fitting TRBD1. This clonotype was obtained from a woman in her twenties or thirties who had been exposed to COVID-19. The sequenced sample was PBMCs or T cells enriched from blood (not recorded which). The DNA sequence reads TGTGCCAGCAGCCAAACCACAGGGGAATCCTACGAGCAGTACTTC. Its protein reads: CASSQTTGESYEQYF.